This TCR beta chain is drawn from a study of T cell responses to AZD1222 COVID-19 vaccine. CDR1 and CDR2 (germline): SGDLS, YYNGEE. V lost 3 bases and J lost 0; bases outside the gene matches: 8. The length of the CDR3 is 16 residues. Measured with immunoSEQ multiplex PCR; TCRdb has only the in-frame clones, and not every one. The table includes 95,000 to 150,000 clones, almost 95% detected once. The rearrangement uses TRBV9 and TRBJ2-5; TRBD2 matches at 7 bases. The sequence was collected from an adult in good health. The starting material was peripheral blood, obtained on day 0 of AZD1222 vaccination. CDR3 sequence: CASSASGGIHQETQYF. CDR3 nucleotide sequence: TGTGCCAGCAGCGCCTCGGGGGGAATACACCAAGAGACCCAGTACTTC.